This TCR beta chain was obtained from a study of radiation and T cells in renal cell carcinoma. Background on the study: Nephrectomy followed 15 Gy stereotactic body radiation by 4 weeks.

Time point defined: baseline pretreatment blood. Treatment denoted: 15 Gy SBRT to primary tumor, nephrectomy 4 weeks later. After SBRT, blood was collected at 2 and 4 weeks, plus baseline. The tumor was a clear cell renal cell carcinoma. This table comes from immunoSEQ multiplex PCR, and its TCRdb copy is limited to in-frame clones, with some not included. Altogether more than 95,000 clones are present, 82% being singletons, with the ten largest covering approximately 3%. Between the trimmed V and J ends, which lost 5 bases and 5 bases, there was a span of 13 bases. The CDR3 has 13 amino acids. Germline V gene data show CDR1 as MNHEY and CDR2 as SMNVEV (reference sequence).

The receptor comes from a woman in her fifties or sixties with renal cell carcinoma. The material was blood, obtained from a patient whose treatment included radiotherapy and nephrectomy. This chain links TRBV27 with TRBJ2-7; perhaps TRBD2 as D (5 bases). CDR3 amino acids: CASSLTRRDEQYF. The CDR3 DNA is TGTGCCAGCAGTCTTACTAGAAGAGACGAGCAGTACTTC.